Listed here are 2 T cell receptor beta chains from one sample, sequenced in a study of cytomegalovirus exposure and HLA in healthy donors. The PCR ran on 60 Vbeta and 13 Jbeta primers. TCRdb's copy holds only in-frame clones and misses some; the assay was immunoSEQ multiplex PCR. Of around 150,000 clones in the sample, roughly 75% were seen once. Sequencing used PBMCs. The receptors stem from a young man in good health and CMV-seropositive.

The DNA for the CDR3 is TGTGCCAGCAGACTTAAGGACAGGGGAACCTACGAGCAGTACTTC. Translation gives CASRLKDRGTYEQYF. The rearrangement links TRBV27 to TRBJ2-7; 9 nucleotides agree with TRBD1. The germline V gene encodes CDR1 MNHEY and CDR2 SMNVEV (reference sequence). This CDR3 has 15 residues. The J segment lost 2 bases and the V segment lost 6 bases, leaving 8 bases of the junction unmatched.

This chain uses TRBV5-1 with TRBJ2-2, with 9 bases fitting TRBD1. The junction had 11 bases not matched to a gene; V was cut back by 4 bases and J by 4 bases. CDR1 and CDR2 (germline): SGHRS, YFSETQ. This CDR3 has 17 amino acids. CDR3 nucleotides: TGCGCCAGCAGCGTGACAGGGGGGCGTGGTAGCACCGGGGAGCTGTTTTTT. Translation: CASSVTGGRGSTGELFF.